This TCR beta chain was identified during a study of cytomegalovirus exposure and HLA in healthy donors. Study results and caveats: TCR beta sequences reportedly predicted most subjects' HLA-A and HLA-B alleles accurately. Earlier results showed most TCR beta V segments being productive about 87% or about 30% of the time.

The CDR3 spans 15 residues. Losses at the gene ends were 1 base for V and 3 bases for J; bases not matched to a gene: 2. Germline V gene data show CDR1 as SGHRS and CDR2 as YFSETQ. A note on this clone: Its target is unknown.

The study ran its PCR with 60 Vbeta and 13 Jbeta primers. Clones were read by immunoSEQ multiplex PCR, and TCRdb kept only the in-frame ones, dropping some. The sample consists of nearly 110,000 clones, more than 60% of them appearing once. This receptor was identified in a woman aged 45 to 65 in good health and CMV-seropositive. The V and J genes are TRBV5-1 and TRBJ2-2, with 8 positions matching TRBD1. The specimen sequenced was PBMCs. The CDR3, as DNA: TGCGCCAGCAGCTTGCAGGGGGCAGACACCGGGGAGCTGTTTTTT. It yields the protein CASSLQGADTGELFF.